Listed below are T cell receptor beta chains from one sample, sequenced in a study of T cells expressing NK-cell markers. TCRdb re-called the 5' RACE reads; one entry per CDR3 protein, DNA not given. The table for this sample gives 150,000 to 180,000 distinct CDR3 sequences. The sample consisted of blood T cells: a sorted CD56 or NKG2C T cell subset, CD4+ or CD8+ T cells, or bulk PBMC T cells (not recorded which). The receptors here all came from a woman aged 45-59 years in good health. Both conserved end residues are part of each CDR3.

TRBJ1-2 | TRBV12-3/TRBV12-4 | CASTNIFPSGYTF
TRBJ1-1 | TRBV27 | CASSFGLMNTEAFF
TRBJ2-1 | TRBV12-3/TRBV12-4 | CASSRGLGRGQFF
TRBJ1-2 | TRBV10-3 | CAISTDSRYGYTF
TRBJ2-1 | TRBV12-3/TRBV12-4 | CATNREGIYNEQFF
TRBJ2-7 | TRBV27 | CASSLAGNYEQYF
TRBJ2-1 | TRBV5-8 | CASSSGPLASNEQFF
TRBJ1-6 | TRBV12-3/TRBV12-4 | CASSNRDRVESPLHF
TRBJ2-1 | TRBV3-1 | CASSQEVAGGGAYNEQFF
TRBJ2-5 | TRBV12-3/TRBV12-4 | CASRPQFQETQYF
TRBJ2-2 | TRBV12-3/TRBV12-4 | CASSLALVPGELFF
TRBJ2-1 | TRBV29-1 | CSVFGLGPGTFNEQFF
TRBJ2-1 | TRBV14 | CASSLQGIYNEQFF
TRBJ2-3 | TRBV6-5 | CASSYDETDTQYF
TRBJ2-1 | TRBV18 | CASSPPYGAGGPGDEQFF
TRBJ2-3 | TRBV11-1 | CASSYLRGFSTDTQYF
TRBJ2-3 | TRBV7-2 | CASSVLLAGVGDTQYF
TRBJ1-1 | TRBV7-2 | CASSLAMTGARYTEAFF
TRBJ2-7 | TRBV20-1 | CSARDQGLADTYEQYF
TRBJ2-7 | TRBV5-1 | CASSHGQAAMMQYF
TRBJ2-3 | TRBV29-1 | CSAETGGTDTQYF
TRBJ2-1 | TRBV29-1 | CSVPDSSSYNEQFF
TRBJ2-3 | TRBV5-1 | CASSGWDGATDTQYF
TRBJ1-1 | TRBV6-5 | CASSYSSLGAAEAFF
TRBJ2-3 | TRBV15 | CATSRAESPDTQYF
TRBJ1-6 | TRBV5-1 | CASFEGNSPLHF
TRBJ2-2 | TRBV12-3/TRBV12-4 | CASNLEWNTGELFF